This TCR beta chain derives from a study of control samples from healthy donors and cancer patients. This clone was detected only a few times. This CDR3 region has 15 residues. Germline CDR1 and CDR2: SGDLS and YYNGEE. With V trimmed by 4 bases and J by 0 bases, 6 bases remained unmatched. Method: immunoSEQ multiplex PCR; TCRdb's copy keeps in-frame clones and lacks some. The table has around 170,000 clones, 90% seen once; the top ten hold 1.1% to 1.5%. Material for sequencing was blood. The J gene is TRBJ2-5, the V gene TRBV9, with TRBD2 matching over 7 bases. The clonotype comes from a woman between 50 and 59 years old in good health. The CDR3 DNA is TGTGCCAGCAGCCCGAGTCTAGCGGACCAAGAGACCCAGTACTTC. Its protein product is CASSPSLADQETQYF.